Below, 28 T cell receptor beta chains from the same sample are listed, as sequenced in a study of regulatory T cells in long-lasting Graves disease. In building TCR beta libraries, iRepertoire HTBI primers were used together with Arm-PCR of CDR3 regions. One entry per CDR3 protein results from TCRdb running MiXCR on the multiplex PCR reads. The sample lists 300,000 or so distinct CDR3 sequences, around 19% occurring once. The time point here: persistent/refractory GD, antithyroid drugs over 5 years with positive TRAb. The authors made the TCR library using RNA they extracted from PBMCs. The specimen was peripheral blood mononuclear cells (PBMCs), collected when the disease was refractory, from a patient treated with antithyroid drugs. The source of these receptors is a female donor with Graves disease.

The J gene is TRBJ1-5, the V gene TRBV5-6; 7 bases are a match to TRBD1. The junction had 8 bases not matched to a gene; V was cut back by 3 bases and J by 5 bases. The germline V gene encodes CDR1 SGHDT and CDR2 YYEEEE. The CDR3 spans 15 residues. CDR3 DNA: TGTGCCAGCAGCTGGGGACCCCAGGGGGATCAGCCCCAGCATTTT. Its protein product is CASSWGPQGDQPQHF.

This chain links TRBV9 with TRBJ1-6; the D gene is possibly TRBD1 (6 bases). This CDR3 comprises 14 residues. Trimming shortened V by 6 bases and J by 7 bases, and 14 bases separated the two germline ends. CDR1 and CDR2 (germline): SGDLS, YYNGEE. CDR3 sequence: CASNQGGRNSPLHF. The CDR3 DNA is TGTGCCAGCAATCAAGGGGGGCGGAATTCACCCCTCCACTTT.

This clonotype was detected ten times or more. The rearrangement joins TRBV9 to TRBJ1-2; D remains ambiguous. CDR3 size: 15 residues. Germline CDR1 SGDLS, CDR2 YYNGEE. Trimming left V 3 bases short and J 7 bases short, with 19 bases between. The CDR3 protein is CASSAAMTISAGYTF. As DNA, the CDR3 is TGTGCCAGCAGCGCAGCAATGACGATATCGGCTGGCTACACCTTC.

This clonotype was picked up a small number of times. A much larger clone differs by one base, so this may be a read error. The V call is TRBV28, the J call TRBJ2-7; TRBD2 might be the D (5 bases). Germline CDR1 MDHEN, CDR2 SYDVKM. The germline V and J ends were trimmed by 2 bases and 3 bases, with 11 bases remaining between them. The CDR3 is 14 residues long. The CDR3 spells CASSLNGESYEQYF. For the CDR3, the DNA is TGTGCCAGCAGTTTAAACGGGGAGAGCTACGAGCAGTACTTC.

This clonotype was detected many times. V gene TRBV20-1 combines with J gene TRBJ2-2; 10 nucleotides line up with TRBD1. Germline V gene data show CDR1 as DFQATT and CDR2 as SNEGSKA (reference sequence). This CDR3 is built from 14 residues. Trimming at V came to 2 bases and at J to 5 bases, leaving 2 bases not matched to a gene. This CDR3 reads CSARWDRGTGELFF. Here the CDR3 DNA reads TGCAGTGCTAGATGGGACAGGGGAACCGGGGAGCTGTTTTTT.

Many counts were recorded for this clonotype. The gene calls are TRBV2 and TRBJ1-6; the match to TRBD1 covers 7 bases. J lost 6 bases, V lost 8 bases, and 7 bases had no gene match. The CDR3 has 14 residues. The V gene's germline CDR1 is SNHLY and CDR2 FYNNEI. CDR3 bases: TGTGCCAGCGAAAGGGACAGTCCTAATTCACCCCTCCACTTT. Protein product: CASERDSPNSPLHF.

Details on this clonotype: A read error is possible here, since a much larger clone lies one base away. The J gene is TRBJ2-2, the V gene TRBV10-3, with D unresolved. This CDR3 spans 13 amino acids. Trimming shortened V by 4 bases and J by 6 bases, and 9 bases separated the two germline ends. CDR1 is ENHRY, CDR2 SYGVKD, per germline. The CDR3: CAISGSLAGELFF. CDR3 nucleotides: TGTGCCATCAGTGGGTCATTGGCCGGGGAGCTGTTTTTT.

This clonotype was seen ten or more times. A junction end diverges from the germline sequence, so it may reflect a read error. The chain combines TRBV12-3 or TRBV12-4 with TRBJ1-6, with D possibly matching TRBD1 (6 bases). CDR3 length: 13 amino acids. The CDR3 region is CASSFRGDSPLHF. Written as DNA, the CDR3 is TGCGCCAGCAGCTTCAGGGGAGATTCACCCCTCCACTTT.

This rearrangement joins TRBV7-9 to TRBJ1-1, with no clear D. V was cut by 7 bases and J by 11 bases, with 20 bases left in between. The germline gives CDR1 SEHNR, CDR2 FQNEAQ (reference sequence). This CDR3 is built from 13 residues. CDR3 DNA: TGTGCCAGCACCACTCCTGTGGGGATGCGGGCTTTCTTT. This sequence encodes CASTTPVGMRAFF.

This clonotype appeared many times. The rearrangement links TRBV20-1 to TRBJ1-5; 8 bases match TRBD1. The CDR3 extends over 15 amino acids. After removal of 3 bases from V and 6 bases from J, the junction contained 10 bases not matched to a gene. Germline loops: CDR1 DFQATT, CDR2 SNEGSKA (reference sequence). CDR3 sequence: CSASGVRGLIQPQHF. DNA of the CDR3: TGCAGTGCTAGTGGGGTCAGGGGGCTCATTCAGCCCCAGCATTTT.

The sample holds many counts of this clonotype. This chain connects TRBV3-1 to TRBJ2-7; unclear D gene. This CDR3 has 14 residues. The V gene's germline CDR1 is LGHDT and CDR2 YNNKEL (reference sequence). Trimming removed 3 bases at V and 2 bases at J, with 11 bases between. CDR3 residues: CASSHSTETYEQYF. DNA of the CDR3: TGTGCCAGCAGCCATTCGACGGAAACCTACGAGCAGTACTTC.

This clonotype was picked up many times. V and J are TRBV28 and TRBJ1-2; D is possibly TRBD1 (6 bases). With 6 bases removed from V and 4 bases from J, the gap between germline ends came to 18 bases. This CDR3 region has 15 residues. CDR1 MDHEN and CDR2 SYDVKM come from the germline V gene. The chain's CDR3 is CASRTGNPGAYGYTF. DNA of the CDR3: TGTGCCAGCAGGACCGGGAATCCGGGGGCCTATGGCTACACCTTC.

Ten or more counts support this clonotype. The rearrangement joins TRBV6-2 or TRBV6-3 to TRBJ1-2; D not certain. There are 12 residues in the CDR3. The germline gives CDR1 MNHEY, CDR2 SVGEGT. The V end was cut by 7 bases, the J end by 4 bases, with 10 bases between. The CDR3 bases are TGTGCCAGCACGAAGGACTTCTATGGCTACACCTTC. Residues: CASTKDFYGYTF.

This clonotype appeared many times. V and J are TRBV28 and TRBJ2-5, with a possible D match to TRBD1 (5 bases). Trimming shortened V by 6 bases and J by 4 bases, and 12 bases separated the two germline ends. The length of the CDR3 is 13 residues. CDR1 is MDHEN, CDR2 SYDVKM, per germline. CDR3 loop: CASSATAPETQYF. The DNA of the CDR3 is TGTGCCAGCAGCGCGACAGCGCCAGAGACCCAGTACTTC.

In this sample, this clonotype turned up many times. V and J are TRBV3-1 and TRBJ1-5; no firm D call. The V gene's germline CDR1 is LGHDT and CDR2 YNNKEL (reference sequence). The CDR3 covers 13 residues. Trimming removed 2 bases at V and 4 bases at J, with 6 bases between. CDR3 sequence: CASSQQENQPQHF. CDR3 DNA: TGTGCCAGCAGCCAACAGGAAAATCAGCCCCAGCATTTT.

On this clonotype: One junction end does not reproduce the germline sequence, and a read error may be involved. The chain carries TRBV2 and TRBJ2-5, with D unresolved. This CDR3 has 13 amino acids. The V gene's germline CDR1 is SNHLY and CDR2 FYNNEI. The CDR3 DNA is TGTGCCAGCACATTCGCGGTCCAAGAGACCCAGTGCTTC. Its protein product is CASTFAVQETQCF.

The gene calls are TRBV30 and TRBJ2-7; D remains unclear. The CDR3 totals 12 residues. Germline V gives CDR1 GTSNPN, CDR2 SVGIG (reference sequence). Between the trimmed V and J ends, which lost 5 bases and 7 bases, there was a span of 15 bases. The DNA of the CDR3 is TGTGCCTGGGGGGAAGGGTACGGAGAGCAGTACTTC. Its translation: CAWGEGYGEQYF. The full variable domain, with the rest looked up from reference TRBV30 and TRBJ2-7, is SQTIHQWPATLVQPVGSPLSLECTVEGTSNPNLYWYRQAAGRGLQLLFYSVGIGQISSEVPQNLSASRPQDRQFILSSKKLLLSDSGFYLCAWGEGYGEQYFGPGTRLTVT.

In nucleotides, the CDR3 is TGCGCCAGCAGCCAAGCCGCGATTTTGTCACCCCTCCACTTT. This encodes CASSQAAILSPLHF. The chain is built from TRBV4-3 and TRBJ1-6; D is unclear. This CDR3 contains 14 residues. Germline lookup yields CDR1 LGHNA and CDR2 YSLEER. V was pared by 1 base and J by 10 bases, with 11 bases between.

As concerns this clonotype: The DNA is left out, because the CDR3 cannot be placed on it with certainty; the CDR3 is given as TCRdb lists it. This rearrangement joins TRBV6-5 to TRBJ1-3. Germline loops: CDR1 MNHEY, CDR2 SVGAGI. The CDR3 is 16 residues long, ends included. This CDR3 is CASSFGEGYSGNTIYF.

In DNA form, the CDR3 reads TGTGCCAGCAGCTTATTGAGCGGGGGGGCGATTGAGCAGTTCTTC. It specifies CASSLLSGGAIEQFF. The chain uses TRBV7-2 and TRBJ2-1, with 10 bases aligning to TRBD2. The germline CDR1 and CDR2 sequences are SGHTA and FQGNSA. J gave up 9 bases and V 2 bases, and 7 bases lay outside the gene matches. The CDR3 runs 15 residues.

The genes are TRBV10-3 and TRBJ2-7, with 10 bases identical to TRBD2. Per the germline V gene, CDR1 is ENHRY and CDR2 is SYGVKD. V lost 8 bases and J lost 5; bases outside the gene matches: 9. This CDR3 comprises 14 residues. This chain's CDR3 is CAIGAAGGRDEQYF. In DNA, the CDR3 is TGTGCCATCGGGGCAGCGGGAGGGAGGGACGAGCAGTACTTC.

This clonotype has a count of ten or more. J is TRBJ2-7 and V is TRBV7-9, with TRBD1 as a possible D gene (6 bases). From germline, CDR1 is SEHNR and CDR2 FQNEAQ (reference sequence). The CDR3 contains 14 residues. V was pared by 3 bases and J by 0 bases, with 9 bases between. The CDR3 is CASSFQGLSYEQYF. CDR3 sequence (DNA): TGTGCCAGCAGCTTCCAGGGGCTCTCCTACGAGCAGTACTTC.

The J gene is TRBJ2-7, the V gene TRBV29-1, with TRBD1 matching 8 bases. J was trimmed by 2 bases and V by 6 bases; bases with no gene match: 9. CDR3 size: 14 residues. Germline values: CDR1 SQVTM, CDR2 ANQGSEA. CDR3 nucleotides: TGCAGCGTCCTCTCCGGGACAGGCGCCTACGAGCAGTACTTC. This encodes CSVLSGTGAYEQYF.

CDR3 loop: CATRQGAVGNTIYF. In DNA form, the CDR3 reads TGTGCCACTAGACAGGGGGCTGTCGGAAACACCATATATTTT. The J gene is TRBJ1-3, the V gene TRBV19; 10 nucleotides align to TRBD1. The CDR3 has 14 residues. The junction had 7 bases not matched to a gene; V was cut back by 10 bases and J by 4 bases. The V gene's germline CDR1 is LNHDA and CDR2 SQIVND (reference sequence).

This clonotype was counted ten times or more. V usage is TRBV28 and J usage is TRBJ1-1; 12 bases agree with TRBD1. Germline-derived CDR1 and CDR2 are MDHEN and SYDVKM. This CDR3 is built from 17 residues. The ends lost 10 bases at V and 7 bases at J; junction bases unmatched: 19. Here the CDR3 reads CAILPSPGQGAIREAFF. The CDR3 nucleotides read TGTGCCATCCTGCCGAGTCCGGGACAGGGGGCTATCCGTGAAGCTTTCTTT.

This clonotype came up many times. This chain uses TRBV30 with TRBJ2-7; 7 bases line up with TRBD1. CDR1 and CDR2 (germline): GTSNPN, SVGIG (reference sequence). The CDR3 covers 13 residues. V trimming: 6 bases; J trimming: 2 bases; junction bases outside the gene matches: 7. The CDR3 coding sequence is TGTGCCTGTCTCCGGGACAGCACCTACGAGCAGTACTTC. Translation gives CACLRDSTYEQYF.

The chain employs TRBV7-8 and TRBJ2-1; 8 nucleotides agree with TRBD2. From germline, CDR1 is SGHVS and CDR2 FQNEAQ. This CDR3 region has 14 residues. With 11 bases clipped from V and 6 bases from J, the junction kept 12 bases outside the gene matches. CDR3 in amino acids: CAYGDGRDPNEQFF. Here the CDR3 DNA reads TGTGCCTACGGCGACGGGAGGGATCCCAATGAGCAGTTCTTC. Full variable domain (remainder filled in from reference TRBV7-8 and TRBJ2-1): GAGVSQSPRYKVAKRGQDVALRCDPISGHVSLFWYQQALGQGPEFLTYFQNEAQLDKSGLPSDRFFAERPEGSVSTLKIQRTQQEDSAVYLCAYGDGRDPNEQFFGPGTRLTVL.

In its sample, this clonotype was seen a few times. The chain is built from TRBV11-2 and TRBJ2-7; D is possibly TRBD1 (5 bases). Trimming removed 7 bases from V and 0 bases from J, with 13 bases in between. This CDR3 spans 14 amino acids. CDR1 is SGHAT, CDR2 FQNNGV, per germline. CDR3 amino acids: CASNQGRSSYEQYF. Here the CDR3 DNA reads TGTGCCAGCAACCAGGGTAGGAGCTCCTACGAGCAGTACTTC. Full variable domain (outside the CDR3, taken from reference TRBV11-2 and TRBJ2-7): EAGVAQSPRYKIIEKRQSVAFWCNPISGHATLYWYQQILGQGPKLLIQFQNNGVVDDSQLPKDRFSAERLKGVDSTLKIQPAKLEDSAVYLCASNQGRSSYEQYFGPGTRLTVT.